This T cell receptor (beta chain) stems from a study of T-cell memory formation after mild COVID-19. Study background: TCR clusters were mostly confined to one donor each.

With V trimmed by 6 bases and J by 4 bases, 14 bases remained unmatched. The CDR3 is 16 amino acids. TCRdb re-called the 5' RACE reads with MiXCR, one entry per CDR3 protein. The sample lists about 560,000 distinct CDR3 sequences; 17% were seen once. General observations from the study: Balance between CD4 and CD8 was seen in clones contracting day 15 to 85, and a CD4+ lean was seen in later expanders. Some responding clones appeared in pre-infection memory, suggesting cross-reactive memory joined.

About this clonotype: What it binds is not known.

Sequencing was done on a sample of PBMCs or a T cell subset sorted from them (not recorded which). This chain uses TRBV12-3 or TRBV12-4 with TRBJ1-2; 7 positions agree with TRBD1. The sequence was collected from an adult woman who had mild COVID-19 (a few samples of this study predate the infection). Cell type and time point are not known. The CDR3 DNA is TGTGCCAGCAGCGTACAGGGGACTCGATATACCTATGGCTACACCTTC. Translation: CASSVQGTRYTYGYTF.